These 30 T cell receptor beta chains were sequenced from one sample in a study of T cell changes during pregnancy in multiple sclerosis. Assay used: immunoSEQ multiplex PCR; TCRdb lists only in-frame clones, some missing. There are around 50,000 clones in the sample; about 87% occur only once, and approximately 5.3% lies in the top ten. The material sequenced was peripheral blood from another person, used as feeder cells. These receptors came from a human donor whose cells served as feeder cells for cultures in a pregnancy study.

This chain connects TRBV6-1 to TRBJ1-2; D might be TRBD1 (5 bases). The CDR3 has 13 residues. Deletions cut 8 bases from V and 1 base from J, with 11 bases between. Germline V lookup: CDR1 MNHNS, CDR2 SASEGT. For the CDR3, the DNA is TGTGCCAGCGGGGACCGGATTAACTATGGCTACACCTTC. This encodes CASGDRINYGYTF.

Here the CDR3 reads CASSPDRVGYGYTF. Written as DNA, the CDR3 is TGTGCCAGCTCACCCGATCGAGTAGGATATGGCTACACCTTC. The J gene is TRBJ1-2, the V gene TRBV18, with D unclear. Germline CDR1 is KGHSH and CDR2 is LQKENI. The CDR3 spans 14 residues. V lost 3 bases and J lost 5, with 13 bases in between. Based on the CDR3 plus reference TRBV18 and TRBJ1-2, the full variable domain is NAGVMQNPRHLVRRRGQEARLRCSPMKGHSHVYWYRQLPEEGLKFMVYLQKENIIDESGMPKERFSAEFPKEGPSILRIQQVVRGDSAAYFCASSPDRVGYGYTFGSGTRLTVV.

The chain uses TRBV6-1 and TRBJ2-7, with D possibly being TRBD2 (5 bases). In germline, CDR1 is MNHNS, CDR2 SASEGT. The CDR3 sequence is 15 residues long. Trimming pared 5 bases from V and 5 bases from J, leaving 19 bases between. CDR3 nucleotides: TGTGCCAGCAGTTCCGGACTGCAGTCCTTTAACGAGCAGTACTTC. Its translation is CASSSGLQSFNEQYF.

The chain couples TRBV5-1 to TRBJ1-2; 7 nucleotides line up with TRBD1. The ends lost 3 bases at V and 5 bases at J; junction bases unmatched: 16. CDR1 is SGHRS and CDR2 is YFSETQ in the germline V gene. The CDR3 is 17 residues long. DNA for the CDR3: TGCGCCAGCAGCTCCAGCGGTGGGGGACAGCCTATTTATGGCTACACCTTC. Translating gives CASSSSGGGQPIYGYTF.

The J gene is TRBJ2-3, the V gene TRBV7-9; D remains unclear. Between the trimmed V and J ends, which lost 2 bases and 0 bases, there was a span of 6 bases. Per the germline V gene, CDR1 is SEHNR and CDR2 is FQNEAQ (reference sequence). The CDR3 is 14 amino acids. This chain's CDR3 is CASSLSQSTDTQYF. The CDR3 coding sequence is TGTGCCAGCAGCTTAAGTCAAAGCACAGATACGCAGTATTTT.

The rearrangement links TRBV15 to TRBJ2-3, with D possibly matching TRBD2 (5 bases). Germline V gives CDR1 LNHNV, CDR2 YYDKDF (reference sequence). The CDR3 has 18 residues. V was trimmed by 0 bases and J by 0 bases, leaving 16 bases between them. Written as DNA, the CDR3 is TGTGCCACCAGCAGAGATGGGCGGGCCAGTCCTAGCACAGATACGCAGTATTTT. Translation gives CATSRDGRASPSTDTQYF. The whole variable domain, filled in from reference TRBV15 and TRBJ2-3, reads DAMVIQNPRYQVTQFGKPVTLSCSQTLNHNVMYWYQQKSSQAPKLLFHYYDKDFNNEADTPDNFQSRRPNTSFCFLDIRSPGLGDTAMYLCATSRDGRASPSTDTQYFGPGTRLTVL.

The chain has TRBV4-3 and TRBJ2-1; TRBD2 aligns across 7 bases. With V trimmed by 0 bases and J by 10 bases, 3 bases remained unmatched. In germline, CDR1 is LGHNA, CDR2 YSLEER. The CDR3 is 13 residues long. DNA for the CDR3: TGCGCCAGCAGCCAAGATGTACTAGCGGAGCAGTTCTTC. It is translated as CASSQDVLAEQFF.

The chain recombines TRBV19 with TRBJ2-7; TRBD2 matches 8 bases. CDR3 length equals 14 residues. Losses at the gene ends were 3 bases for V and 2 bases for J; bases not matched to a gene: 3. Germline V gene sequence: CDR1 LNHDA, CDR2 SQIVND (reference sequence). CDR3 in amino acids: CASSILAGAYEQYF. CDR3 coding DNA: TGTGCCAGTAGTATTCTAGCGGGCGCCTACGAGCAGTACTTC.

CDR3 in DNA: TGTGCCAGCAGTGTTTACAGGGATGGAAACACCATATATTTT. Translating it yields CASSVYRDGNTIYF. The V and J genes are TRBV6-1 and TRBJ1-3; TRBD1 might be the D (6 bases). V shed 4 bases and J shed 3 bases, with 10 bases lying between them. The V gene's germline CDR1 is MNHNS and CDR2 SASEGT. The CDR3 sequence is 14 residues long.

The V call is TRBV21-1, the J call TRBJ2-3; no DNA check was done on the table's D call, TRBD1. TRBV21-1 corresponds to a pseudogene. The CDR3 runs to 17 residues. The CDR3 nucleotides read TGTGCCAGCGCCCAGCCCCTCCGGGACAGGGTCGCAGATACGCAGTATTTT. It is translated as CASAQPLRDRVADTQYF.

The genes are TRBV7-2 and TRBJ1-3, with D unresolved. V lost 5 bases and J 0 bases, leaving 11 bases between the germline ends. This CDR3 is built from 15 residues. The germline V gene encodes CDR1 SGHTA and CDR2 FQGNSA. CDR3 nucleotides: TGTGCCAGCAGCCTCGACTGGGGCTCTGGAAACACCATATATTTT. This encodes CASSLDWGSGNTIYF.

This rearrangement joins TRBV30 to TRBJ2-5; D not certain. The CDR3 is 13 residues long. V lost 2 bases and J lost 7, with 14 bases in between. Germline CDR1 is GTSNPN and CDR2 is SVGIG (reference sequence). Written as DNA, the CDR3 is TGTGCCTGGAGTAGAGTCGTCTCAGGGACCCAGTACTTC. Its protein product is CAWSRVVSGTQYF.

In this sample, this clone turned up a few times. The chain employs TRBV7-9 and TRBJ1-3; D gene ambiguous. This CDR3 contains 14 residues. V lost 3 bases and J lost 3, with 9 bases in between. CDR1 and CDR2 from the germline V gene are SEHNR and FQNEAQ (reference sequence). The CDR3, as DNA: TGTGCCAGCAGCTTTGGACGGGATGGAAACACCATATATTTT. Translating gives CASSFGRDGNTIYF.

The chain has TRBV7-2 and TRBJ2-3; D possibly corresponds to TRBD2 (5 bases). Trimming left V 0 bases short and J 9 bases short, with 13 bases between. Germline loops: CDR1 SGHTA, CDR2 FQGNSA. This CDR3 has 14 residues. The CDR3 sequence: CASSLAGEFSTQYF. The CDR3 nucleotides read TGTGCCAGCAGCTTAGCGGGAGAGTTCAGCACGCAGTATTTT.

This clone was seen only a few times. The rearrangement joins TRBV5-4 to TRBJ2-7; the match to TRBD2 covers 9 bases. The CDR3 spans 15 residues. CDR1 SGHNT and CDR2 YYREEE come from the germline V gene (reference sequence). The junction had 9 bases not matched to a gene; V was cut back by 2 bases and J by 6 bases. CDR3 sequence: CASSFGTAGGLEQYF. Written as DNA, the CDR3 is TGTGCCAGCAGCTTTGGGACCGCGGGAGGGCTCGAGCAGTACTTC.

The rearrangement links TRBV28 to TRBJ1-2; D unclear. Germline CDR1 and CDR2: MDHEN and SYDVKM. Trimming pared 5 bases from V and 6 bases from J, leaving 13 bases between. The CDR3 runs 13 residues. Here the CDR3 reads CASSPGNQNGYTF. The CDR3 coding sequence is TGTGCCAGCAGTCCAGGAAATCAGAATGGCTACACCTTC.

The gene calls are TRBV20-1 and TRBJ1-1; 11 bases line up with TRBD1. V was pared by 6 bases and J by 12 bases, with 6 bases of the junction left unmatched. The CDR3 extends over 11 amino acids. CDR1 and CDR2 from the germline V gene are DFQATT and SNEGSKA (reference sequence). The CDR3 is CSASDRGLTFF. CDR3 coding DNA: TGCAGTGCGTCGGACAGGGGGCTGACTTTCTTT.

The rearrangement joins TRBV18 to TRBJ1-2, with D maybe TRBD1 (5 bases). CDR1 and CDR2 (germline): KGHSH, LQKENI. Trimming removed 4 bases from V and 8 bases from J, with 17 bases in between. The CDR3 contains 14 residues. This CDR3 reads CASSRGDGGPGYTF. The CDR3 nucleotides are TGTGCCAGCTCACGTGGGGACGGGGGTCCCGGCTACACCTTC.

J is TRBJ1-2 and V is TRBV6-4; 8 nucleotides align to TRBD1. This CDR3 contains 14 residues. The ends lost 6 bases at V and 8 bases at J; junction bases unmatched: 11. Germline loops: CDR1 MRHNA, CDR2 SNTAGT. The CDR3 reads CASRGGTQGDGYTF. CDR3 DNA: TGTGCCAGCAGGGGCGGGACACAGGGGGACGGCTACACCTTC.

CDR3 in amino acids: CASSFAGGGNEQFF. As DNA, the CDR3 is TGTGCCAGCAGTTTTGCGGGGGGCGGAAATGAGCAGTTCTTC. The rearrangement uses TRBV27 and TRBJ2-1; 8 positions agree with TRBD2. This CDR3 contains 14 residues. Germline CDR1 and CDR2: MNHEY and SMNVEV (reference sequence). The V segment lost 3 bases and the J segment 7 bases; nucleotides outside the gene matches: 5.

The chain combines TRBV6-5 with TRBJ2-1; 11 bases map to TRBD2. V lost 4 bases and J lost 8; bases outside the gene matches: 10. CDR1 is MNHEY, CDR2 SVGAGI, per germline. This CDR3 spans 16 amino acids. Written as DNA, the CDR3 is TGTGCCAGCAGTTCCTTTACTAGCGGGAGTAGGGATGAGCAGTTCTTC. Protein product: CASSSFTSGSRDEQFF.

This rearrangement joins TRBV7-9 to TRBJ1-3; D remains unclear. Germline V CDR1 and CDR2: SEHNR, FQNEAQ (reference sequence). The V gene lost 6 bases and the J gene lost 2 bases, with 20 bases spanning the gap. This CDR3 is built from 17 residues. The CDR3 DNA reads TGTGCCAGCAGTTCAACCCCCAGGAAGGTCCCTGGAAACACCATATATTTT. Its translation: CASSSTPRKVPGNTIYF.

The chain has TRBV28 and TRBJ1-5; the D is unclear. V shed 6 bases and J shed 6 bases, with 9 bases lying between them. The CDR3 has 12 amino acids. Germline values: CDR1 MDHEN, CDR2 SYDVKM. The CDR3 sequence: CASRSPGQPQHF. Written as DNA, the CDR3 is TGTGCCAGCAGGTCTCCCGGTCAGCCCCAGCATTTT.

The chain joins TRBV4-2 to TRBJ2-7; 7 positions match TRBD2. This CDR3 is built from 17 residues. V lost 4 bases to trimming and J lost 4 bases; unmatched junction nucleotides: 16. Germline CDR1 and CDR2: LGHNA and YNFKEQ. CDR3 sequence reads: CASSLRSGIGDFYEQYF. CDR3 nucleotides: TGTGCCAGCAGCCTGAGGAGCGGGATCGGCGACTTTTACGAGCAGTACTTC.

This clone was seen once. The rearrangement links TRBV7-9 to TRBJ1-2; no clear D. The V gene lost 5 bases and the J gene lost 9 bases, with 13 bases spanning the gap. The germline V gene encodes CDR1 SEHNR and CDR2 FQNEAQ (reference sequence). The CDR3 loop spans 12 amino acids. The CDR3 loop is CASSPASRSYTF. In DNA, the CDR3 is TGTGCCAGCAGCCCTGCTTCGAGGAGCTACACCTTC.

CDR3 nucleotide sequence: TGTGCCAGCAGTGTGACAGCCTCCGTCTCCTACGAGCAGTACTTC. Translated, it gives CASSVTASVSYEQYF. The chain joins TRBV6-4 to TRBJ2-7, with a tentative D call TRBD1 (5 bases). Germline lookup yields CDR1 MRHNA and CDR2 SNTAGT. V shed 4 bases and J shed 0 bases, with 13 bases lying between them. The CDR3 spans 15 residues.

This clone is a singleton in its sample. The V call is TRBV30, the J call TRBJ2-7, with 9 bases lining up with TRBD1. The trim removed 3 bases at V and 9 bases at J, leaving 15 bases unmatched. This CDR3 contains 15 residues. In germline, CDR1 is GTSNPN, CDR2 SVGIG (reference sequence). Written as DNA, the CDR3 is TGTGCCTGGAGCCTGGGGGACAGGGACGGGCCGGGGCAGTACTTC. It is translated as CAWSLGDRDGPGQYF. Full variable domain (outside the CDR3, taken from reference TRBV30 and TRBJ2-7): SQTIHQWPATLVQPVGSPLSLECTVEGTSNPNLYWYRQAAGRGLQLLFYSVGIGQISSEVPQNLSASRPQDRQFILSSKKLLLSDSGFYLCAWSLGDRDGPGQYFGPGTRLTVT.

The chain employs TRBV7-2 and TRBJ1-2, with a possible D match to TRBD1 (6 bases). Trimming pared 7 bases from V and 4 bases from J, leaving 16 bases between. The CDR3 covers 14 residues. Germline CDR1 SGHTA, CDR2 FQGNSA. CDR3 nucleotide sequence: TGTGCCAGCACCCCTCCCGGGGGCGCCTATGGCTACACCTTC. It yields the protein CASTPPGGAYGYTF.

The rearrangement joins TRBV28 to TRBJ2-6; D not certain. Trimming took 4 bases from V and 2 from J, leaving 6 bases between them. This CDR3 is 14 amino acids long. Germline-derived CDR1 and CDR2 are MDHEN and SYDVKM. The CDR3 sequence: CASSSRPGANVLTF. The CDR3 DNA follows: TGTGCCAGCAGTTCCCGACCTGGGGCCAACGTCCTGACTTTC.

This clone was seen once. The gene calls are TRBV11-3 and TRBJ2-7; possible D gene TRBD2, 5 bases. Germline V gives CDR1 SGHNT, CDR2 YENEEA. The V end lost 1 base, the J end lost 6 bases, and 13 bases lay between the germline ends. The CDR3 covers 14 residues. The chain's CDR3 is CASSLGRPSGEQYF. CDR3 DNA: TGTGCCAGCAGCTTAGGTCGTCCGAGCGGCGAGCAGTACTTC.